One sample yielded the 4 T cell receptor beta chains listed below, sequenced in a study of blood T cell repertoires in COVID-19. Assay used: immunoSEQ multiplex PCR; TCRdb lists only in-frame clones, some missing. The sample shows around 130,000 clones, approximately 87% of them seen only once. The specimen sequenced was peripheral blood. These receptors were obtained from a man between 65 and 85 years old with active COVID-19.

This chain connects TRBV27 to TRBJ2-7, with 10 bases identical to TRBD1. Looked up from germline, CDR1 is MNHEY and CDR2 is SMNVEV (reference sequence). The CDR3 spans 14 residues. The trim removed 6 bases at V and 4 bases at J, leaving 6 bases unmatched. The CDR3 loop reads CASSRRQGAYEQYF. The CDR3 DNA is TGTGCCAGCAGCCGGAGACAGGGGGCTTACGAGCAGTACTTC.

The CDR3 bases are TGCGCCAGCAGCCAAGATACTAGCGGGAGGACAAACACCGGGGAGCTGTTTTTT. It specifies CASSQDTSGRTNTGELFF. The chain recombines TRBV4-3 with TRBJ2-2, with 12 bases lining up with TRBD2. After removal of 0 bases from V and 2 bases from J, the junction contained 4 bases not matched to a gene. CDR3 length equals 18 residues. The germline V gene encodes CDR1 LGHNA and CDR2 YSLEER.

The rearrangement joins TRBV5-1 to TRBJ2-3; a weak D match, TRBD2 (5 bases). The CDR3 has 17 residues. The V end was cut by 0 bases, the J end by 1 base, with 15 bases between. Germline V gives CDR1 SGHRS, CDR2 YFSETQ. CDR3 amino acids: CASSLGTPGSGTDTQYF. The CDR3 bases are TGCGCCAGCAGCTTGGGGACTCCTGGATCGGGCACAGATACGCAGTATTTT.

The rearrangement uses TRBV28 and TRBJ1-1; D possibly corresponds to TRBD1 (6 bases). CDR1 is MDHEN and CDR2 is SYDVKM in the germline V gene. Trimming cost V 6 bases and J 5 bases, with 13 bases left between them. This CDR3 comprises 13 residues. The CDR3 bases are TGTGCCAGCAGCCTGGACAGTCGGACTGAAGCTTTCTTT. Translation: CASSLDSRTEAFF.